This T cell receptor beta chain stems from a study of blood T cell repertoires in COVID-19. Study-level background: In each case, the material was cDNA or gDNA derived from T cells, B-cell-depleted T cells, or PBMCs.

In the study's own analysis: It was from reference gene primer amplification that nucleated cell counts were estimated. Sequencing used immunoSEQ multiplex PCR; TCRdb keeps in-frame clones, though not all of them. V, J and clone size were drawn from that table, and D and trimming were deduced from the DNA. The table shows roughly 300,000 clones, with 85% to 90% occurring only once. This CDR3 is 14 amino acids long. Germline V gives CDR1 LNHDA, CDR2 SQIVND (reference sequence). Trimming removed 6 bases at V and 2 bases at J, with 11 bases between. This clone came up once. This TCR came from a human donor in a cohort sampled during active COVID-19. This rearrangement joins TRBV19 to TRBJ2-1; D is possibly TRBD1 (5 bases). What was sequenced was peripheral blood. Written as DNA, the CDR3 is TGTGCCAGTAGGGGGCGTGGAACCTACAATGAGCAGTTCTTC. It is translated as CASRGRGTYNEQFF.